Sequencing of this T cell receptor beta chain was carried out in a study of OX40 agonist ivuxolimab in advanced cancers. On the study more broadly: Patients received the agonistic anti-OX40 (CD134) antibody ivuxolimab. Notes on the study in general: The antigen specificity of the peripheral T cells (those that were expanded) was not determined.

Turning to this clone: Antigen specificity is unknown.

Data came from immunoSEQ multiplex PCR; TCRdb stores just in-frame clones and leaves some out. The sample consists of 53,000 or so clones, about 81% of them appearing once. The sample in question was CD4+ or CD8+ T cells sorted from blood, obtained in a trial of the OX40 agonist ivuxolimab. The sequence was obtained from an adult with an advanced solid tumor such as melanoma, head and neck, liver or kidney cancer.

CDR3 residues: CASSPQGRGNQPQHF. The CDR3 DNA reads as TGTGCCAGCAGTCCACAGGGCCGGGGCAATCAGCCCCAGCATTTT. J is TRBJ1-5 and V is TRBV2, with D perhaps matching TRBD1 (6 bases). The germline gives CDR1 SNHLY, CDR2 FYNNEI. Trimming removed 5 bases from V and 2 bases from J, with 13 bases in between. The length of the CDR3 is 15 residues.